In its sample, the clone carrying this TCR beta chain was seen many times. Its matching antigen is unknown. Graves' hyperthyroidism qualified as stable when ophthalmopathy did not progress within 18 months. The hyperthyroidism was newly diagnosed and had lasted under 2 months; the patients were aged 18 to 65. CDR1 and CDR2 (germline): SGHTA, FQGNSA. V lost 2 bases and J 4 bases, leaving 20 bases between the germline ends. The CDR3 covers 17 residues. Researchers took RNA transcripts and amplified the TCR beta CDR3 regions from them. During a first-round RT-PCR of the TCR CDR3, the HTBI primer set was used. Using its own MiXCR run on the multiplex PCR reads, TCRdb lists one record per CDR3 protein. The data contain fewer than 200,000 distinct CDR3 sequences, more than 15% of them singletons. This specimen comes from a study of T cells in Graves' hyperthyroidism and ophthalmopathy. Findings and limits, study-wide: Most clonotypes expanded in the thyroid (above 0.001) were also present in blood.

The genes are TRBV7-2 and TRBJ1-1, with D maybe TRBD1 (6 bases). The sample comprised blood. The TCR comes from a woman in her forties or fifties with Graves' hyperthyroidism. The CDR3, as DNA: TGTGCCAGCAGCTTATTCGCCGGGGGGCTAAGGGGCACTGAAGCTTTCTTT. Translated, it gives CASSLFAGGLRGTEAFF.